The 23 T cell receptor beta chains below come from one sample, sequenced in a study of T cell repertoires in cytomegalovirus infection. TCRdb independently ran MiXCR on the reads; one entry per CDR3 protein. The sample shows about 97,000 distinct CDR3 sequences, 16% of them seen only once. Sequencing used PBMCs. All receptors derive from a human donor in good health (CMV status not recorded). Some clones in this sample may be carry-over from other donors' samples.

This clonotype was recorded many times. The V and J genes are TRBV28 and TRBJ2-1; D ambiguous. Trimming stripped 4 bases from V and 0 bases from J, with 13 bases between. CDR1 and CDR2 (germline): MDHEN, SYDVKM. The CDR3 runs 16 residues. The CDR3 loop is CASSSLRWYSYNEQFF. DNA for the CDR3: TGTGCCAGCAGTTCCCTTCGATGGTACTCCTACAATGAGCAGTTCTTC.

This clonotype was detected only a few times. The chain couples TRBV18 to TRBJ2-1; 13 nucleotides line up with TRBD2. Germline V lookup: CDR1 KGHSH, CDR2 LQKENI. CDR3 size: 16 residues. The ends lost 2 bases at V and 5 bases at J; junction bases unmatched: 3. CDR3 amino acids: CASSPGLAGVNNEQFF. The CDR3 nucleotides read TGTGCCAGCTCACCAGGACTAGCGGGGGTAAACAATGAGCAGTTCTTC.

CDR3 protein: CASSQGWDGYTF. The CDR3 DNA reads TGTGCCAGCAGCCAAGGGTGGGATGGCTACACCTTC. V and J are TRBV3-1 and TRBJ1-2; no reliable D call. The CDR3 runs 12 residues. V was clipped by 1 base and J by 6 bases, with 6 bases between them. Germline V lookup: CDR1 LGHDT, CDR2 YNNKEL (reference sequence).

The chain recombines TRBV7-2 with TRBJ2-1, with unresolved D. This CDR3 has 12 amino acids. Germline CDR1 is SGHTA and CDR2 is FQGNSA. Trimming removed 5 bases from V and 12 bases from J, with 14 bases in between. DNA for the CDR3: TGTGCCAGCAGCCTACCGATGCGCGGGCAGTTCTTC. Its protein product is CASSLPMRGQFF.

This clonotype occurred many times. The chain employs TRBV5-5 and TRBJ2-5; D possibly uses TRBD1 or TRBD2 (6 bases each). Germline assignment: CDR1 SGHKS and CDR2 YYEKEE (reference sequence). The length of the CDR3 is 14 residues. Trimming removed 7 bases at V and 5 bases at J, with 18 bases between. The CDR3 nucleotides are TGTGCCAGCTCAAACGGGGGCGGATGGGAGACCCAGTACTTC. Amino acids: CASSNGGGWETQYF.

This clonotype showed up many times. The chain combines TRBV19 with TRBJ2-1, with D perhaps assigned TRBD1 or TRBD2 (5 bases each). Germline loops: CDR1 LNHDA, CDR2 SQIVND (reference sequence). The ends were cut back, 7 bases at V and 4 bases at J, with 20 bases in the middle. The CDR3 length is 16 residues. The DNA for the CDR3 is TGTGCCAGTACGGGCAGGGAGTCGATGGCTTACAATGAGCAGTTCTTC. It codes for CASTGRESMAYNEQFF.

The V call is TRBV30, the J call TRBJ1-1; 7 nucleotides line up with TRBD1. V lost 3 bases and J lost 6; bases outside the gene matches: 7. The germline V gene encodes CDR1 GTSNPN and CDR2 SVGIG (reference sequence). The length of the CDR3 is 13 residues. CDR3 coding DNA: TGTGCCTGGAGGGCAGGGGGGGACTCTGAAGCTTTCTTT. Its translation is CAWRAGGDSEAFF.

This clonotype was picked up many times. The chain uses TRBV7-9 and TRBJ1-4; TRBD1 aligns across 9 bases. CDR3 length equals 16 residues. Germline lookup yields CDR1 SEHNR and CDR2 FQNEAQ (reference sequence). J lost 8 bases, V lost 2 bases, and 9 bases had no gene match. CDR3 residues: CASSLNTGQGIEKLFF. CDR3 nucleotides: TGTGCCAGCAGCTTAAATACGGGACAGGGAATCGAAAAACTGTTTTTT. Full variable domain (missing parts from reference TRBV7-9 and TRBJ1-4): DTGVSQNPRHKITKRGQNVTFRCDPISEHNRLYWYRQTLGQGPEFLTYFQNEAQLEKSRLLSDRFSAERPKGSFSTLEIQRTEQGDSAMYLCASSLNTGQGIEKLFFGSGTQLSVL.

This clonotype was counted between two and nine times. The chain uses TRBV7-2 and TRBJ1-6; no definite D call. The germline V and J ends were trimmed by 5 bases and 6 bases, with 8 bases remaining between them. CDR1 and CDR2 (germline): SGHTA, FQGNSA. The CDR3 spans 13 residues. This CDR3 reads CASSQRGNSPLHF. The CDR3 DNA follows: TGTGCCAGCAGCCAACGGGGTAATTCACCCCTCCACTTT.

This clonotype was seen repeatedly, ten times or more. The V gene is TRBV11-2, the J gene TRBJ2-6; no clear D gene. The CDR3 loop spans 16 amino acids. Germline V CDR1 and CDR2: SGHAT, FQNNGV. Between the trimmed V and J ends, which lost 0 bases and 4 bases, there was a span of 10 bases. The chain's CDR3 is CASSLDRVPGANVLTF. CDR3 DNA: TGTGCCAGCAGCTTAGATCGGGTGCCAGGGGCCAACGTCCTGACTTTC.

This clonotype has a handful of counts. The chain couples TRBV3-1 to TRBJ1-2, with 10 bases lining up with TRBD1. Germline V lookup: CDR1 LGHDT, CDR2 YNNKEL (reference sequence). The V and J ends lost 5 bases and 6 bases, in that order; junction bases with no gene match: 3. This CDR3 has 13 residues. CDR3 in amino acids: CASSVGQGDGYTF. The CDR3 region has the DNA TGTGCCAGCAGCGTCGGACAGGGGGATGGCTACACCTTC. Full variable domain (missing parts from reference TRBV3-1 and TRBJ1-2): DTAVSQTPKYLVTQMGNDKSIKCEQNLGHDTMYWYKQDSKKFLKIMFSYNNKELIINETVPNRFSPKSPDKAHLNLHINSLELGDSAVYFCASSVGQGDGYTFGSGTRLTVV.

There are many counts of this clonotype. V is TRBV7-2 and J is TRBJ2-1, with 7 bases identical to TRBD1. The germline gives CDR1 SGHTA, CDR2 FQGNSA. CDR3 length equals 13 residues. V lost 2 bases, J lost 7 bases, and 2 bases stayed unmatched. CDR3 coding DNA: TGTGCCAGCAGCTTAAGGGGGCATAATGAGCAGTTCTTC. Amino acids: CASSLRGHNEQFF.

As for this clonotype: A much larger clone sits a single nucleotide away, making a read error possible. This chain links TRBV5-6 with TRBJ1-6, with 9 bases fitting TRBD1. This CDR3 spans 15 amino acids. The germline CDR1 and CDR2 sequences are SGHDT and YYEEEE. The CDR3: CASSRNRGPDSPVHF. The CDR3 DNA reads TGTGCCAGCAGCCGAAACAGGGGGCCAGATTCACCCGTCCACTTT.

Points on this clonotype: A much larger clone lies one base from this, so it may be a read error. The gene calls are TRBV12-3 or TRBV12-4 and TRBJ2-3; D call uncertain. This CDR3 contains 11 residues. CDR3 loop: CARSGTKTQYF. The CDR3 bases are TGTGCCCGCAGTGGTACCAAGACGCAGTATTTT.

This clonotype was counted a few times. The chain carries TRBV24-1 and TRBJ2-3; 10 bases align to TRBD2. After removal of 7 bases from V and 2 bases from J, the junction contained 8 bases not matched to a gene. The germline V gene has CDR1 KGHDR and CDR2 SFDVKD. The CDR3 contains 16 residues. CDR3 coding DNA: TGTGCCACCAGCGGTGGGCTAGCGGGGGACACAGATACGCAGTATTTT. This translates into CATSGGLAGDTDTQYF.

V and J are TRBV27 and TRBJ2-1; unclear D gene. This CDR3 is 12 amino acids long. CDR1 and CDR2 from the germline V gene are MNHEY and SMNVEV (reference sequence). V lost 4 bases and J 7 bases, leaving 8 bases between the germline ends. Here the CDR3 reads CASSYGSNEQFF. The CDR3 DNA follows: TGTGCCAGCAGTTACGGATCTAATGAGCAGTTCTTC.

The chain combines TRBV29-1 with TRBJ1-1, with D tentatively TRBD1 (6 bases). V lost 4 bases, J lost 1 base, and 16 bases lay in between. This CDR3 is built from 15 residues. CDR1 and CDR2 from the germline V gene are SQVTM and ANQGSEA. CDR3 loop: CSVVVAGAGNTEAFF. CDR3 in DNA: TGCAGCGTTGTAGTCGCGGGGGCTGGGAACACTGAAGCTTTCTTT.

The J gene is TRBJ2-1, the V gene TRBV29-1; 7 bases map to TRBD1. CDR3 size: 12 residues. Trimming cost V 7 bases and J 10 bases; bases outside gene matches: 10. The germline CDR1 and CDR2 sequences are SQVTM and ANQGSEA. The CDR3 bases are TGCAGCGGATTAGCGAGGGGGCAGGAGCAGTTCTTC. Amino acid sequence: CSGLARGQEQFF.

The chain has TRBV28 and TRBJ1-2; 7 nucleotides align to TRBD1. Trimming took 7 bases from V and 3 from J; bases not matched to a gene: 14. CDR3 length: 16 amino acids. The germline CDR1 and CDR2 sequences are MDHEN and SYDVKM. The CDR3 region has the DNA TGTGCCAGCACTCCCCAAGGGGGCGGTTACTACTATGGCTACACCTTC. Its translation: CASTPQGGGYYYGYTF.

This clonotype was observed many times. The chain links TRBV14 to TRBJ1-6, with D possibly TRBD1 on 5 matching bases. The germline V gene encodes CDR1 SGHDN and CDR2 FVKESK. This CDR3 is built from 15 residues. Trimming shortened V by 1 base and J by 7 bases, and 11 bases separated the two germline ends. The CDR3 sequence is CASSQGWGKNSPLHF. For the CDR3, the DNA is TGTGCCAGCAGCCAAGGGTGGGGGAAAAATTCACCCCTCCACTTT.

This clonotype was found a few times. J is TRBJ1-2 and V is TRBV19, with TRBD1 identical over 7 bases. With V trimmed by 9 bases and J by 6 bases, 4 bases remained unmatched. This CDR3 has 11 residues. From germline, CDR1 is LNHDA and CDR2 SQIVND (reference sequence). The CDR3 protein is CASRDSHGYTF. The CDR3 DNA reads as TGTGCCAGCAGGGACAGCCATGGCTACACCTTC.

This clonotype was detected many times. This chain links TRBV6-2 or TRBV6-3 with TRBJ2-7, with TRBD2 as a possible D gene (7 bases). V gave up 6 bases and J gave up 6 bases, with 15 bases separating them. Germline-derived CDR1 and CDR2 are MNHEY and SVGEGT. This CDR3 contains 13 residues. The CDR3 loop reads CASSNAGALEQYF. The CDR3 DNA is TGTGCCAGCAGCAACGCGGGGGCCCTCGAGCAGTACTTC.

This chain links TRBV7-9 with TRBJ1-6, with a tentative D call TRBD1 (6 bases). Trimming took off 0 bases at V and 5 bases at J, with 14 bases between the two ends. This CDR3 spans 17 amino acids. Germline values: CDR1 SEHNR, CDR2 FQNEAQ (reference sequence). The CDR3, as DNA: TGTGCCAGCAGCTTAGCGCAGGGGTACGGTAATAATTCACCCCTCCACTTT. Translation gives CASSLAQGYGNNSPLHF.